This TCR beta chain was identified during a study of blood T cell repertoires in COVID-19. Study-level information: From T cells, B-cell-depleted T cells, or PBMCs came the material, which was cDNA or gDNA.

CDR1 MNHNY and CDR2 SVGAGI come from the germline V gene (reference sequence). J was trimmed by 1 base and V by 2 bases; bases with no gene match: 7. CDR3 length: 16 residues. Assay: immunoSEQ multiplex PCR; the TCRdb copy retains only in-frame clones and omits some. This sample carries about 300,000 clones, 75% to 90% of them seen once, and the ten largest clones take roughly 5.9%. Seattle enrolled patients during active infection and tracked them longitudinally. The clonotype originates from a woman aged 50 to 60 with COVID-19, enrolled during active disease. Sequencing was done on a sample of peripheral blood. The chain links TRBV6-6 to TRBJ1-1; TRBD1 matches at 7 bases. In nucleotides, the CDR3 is TGTGCCAGCAGTTACCCGGGACAGCACTCGAACACTGAAGCTTTCTTT. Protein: CASSYPGQHSNTEAFF.